These 27 T cell receptor beta chains originate from one sample sequenced in a study of cytomegalovirus exposure and HLA in healthy donors. The primer mix had 60 Vbeta and 13 Jbeta primers. The table came from immunoSEQ multiplex PCR; TCRdb's copy has only in-frame clones and leaves some out. The sample includes some 120,000 clones, around 78% of them seen just once. Sequenced sample: PBMCs. These receptors were taken from a man between 40 and 49 years old in good health and CMV-seronegative.

This clone has more than one count but fewer than ten. At one end the junction does not follow the germline gene, possibly because of a read error. The CDR3 spells CASSNSQGTGNTIYF. The CDR3 region has the DNA TGTGCCAGCAGTAACTCGCAGGGTACAGGAAACACCATATATTTT. V usage is TRBV6-5 and J usage is TRBJ1-3, with D possibly TRBD1 on 5 matching bases. Germline CDR1 is MNHEY and CDR2 is SVGAGI. The CDR3 has 15 residues.

The J gene is TRBJ2-3, the V gene TRBV15, with 9 bases lining up with TRBD2. Per germline, CDR1 LNHNV and CDR2 YYDKDF (reference sequence). V shed 0 bases and J 4 bases; nucleotides not matched to a gene: 8. CDR3 length: 17 residues. For the CDR3, the DNA is TGTGCCACCAGCAGAGATAGCCTAGCGGGGAACTCAGATACGCAGTATTTT. Translating it yields CATSRDSLAGNSDTQYF.

This chain links TRBV7-2 with TRBJ1-2; D gene uncertain. The CDR3 is 13 residues long. Deletions cut 5 bases from V and 8 bases from J, with 15 bases between. CDR1 SGHTA and CDR2 FQGNSA come from the germline V gene. CDR3 in amino acids: CASSQNSREGYTF. The DNA for the CDR3 is TGTGCCAGCAGCCAAAATAGCCGGGAGGGCTACACCTTC.

The gene calls are TRBV6-4 and TRBJ2-7, with 8 bases matching TRBD1. The CDR3 loop spans 15 amino acids. Per the germline V gene, CDR1 is MRHNA and CDR2 is SNTAGT. V trimming: 0 bases; J trimming: 5 bases; junction bases outside the gene matches: 6. CDR3 bases: TGTGCCAGCAGTGACTCGGGCAGGGGGCTGAACGAGCAGTACTTC. Translating gives CASSDSGRGLNEQYF.

The gene calls are TRBV7-3 and TRBJ1-1, with D possibly being TRBD1 (6 bases). The CDR3 sequence is 13 residues long. Germline lookup yields CDR1 SGHTA and CDR2 FQGTGA. With 6 bases removed from V and 6 bases from J, the gap between germline ends came to 14 bases. CDR3 residues: CASSQQGASEAFF. CDR3 DNA: TGTGCCAGCAGTCAACAGGGTGCGTCTGAAGCTTTCTTT.

The chain joins TRBV28 to TRBJ2-7; D is possibly TRBD1 (6 bases). Germline CDR1 MDHEN, CDR2 SYDVKM. The CDR3 runs 14 residues. V was pared by 6 bases and J by 4 bases, with 16 bases between. The CDR3 bases are TGTGCCAGCAGGGCGGACAGAAATATATACGAGCAGTACTTC. It yields the protein CASRADRNIYEQYF.

V and J are TRBV6-5 and TRBJ2-5; D unclear. Trimming left V 5 bases short and J 2 bases short, with 9 bases between. Germline CDR1 MNHEY, CDR2 SVGAGI. CDR3 size: 13 residues. CDR3 sequence reads: CASSDNPQETQYF. CDR3 in DNA: TGTGCCAGCAGTGACAACCCGCAAGAGACCCAGTACTTC.

In the case of this clone: The identical CDR3 is also encoded by other nucleotide sequences in the sample. The chain couples TRBV28 to TRBJ2-7; 12 bases agree with TRBD2. Germline V gene sequence: CDR1 MDHEN, CDR2 SYDVKM. CDR3 size: 14 residues. Trimming took 5 bases from V and 3 from J; bases not matched to a gene: 2. The CDR3 DNA is TGTGCCAGCAGTCCGGGACTAGCGGGCTACGAGCAGTACTTC. As protein: CASSPGLAGYEQYF.

V usage is TRBV6-1 and J usage is TRBJ1-3, with 7 bases aligning to TRBD1. The CDR3 contains 13 residues. Germline V gene lookup returns CDR1 MNHNS and CDR2 SASEGT. Trimming removed 5 bases from V and 4 bases from J; junction bases left unmatched: 2. The CDR3 loop is CASSPGQGNTIYF. The CDR3, as DNA: TGTGCCAGCAGTCCGGGACAGGGAAACACCATATATTTT.

Only a few counts were recorded for this clone. This chain connects TRBV6-1 to TRBJ1-1; 7 bases are a match to TRBD1. CDR3 length: 13 residues. Unmatched junction bases numbered 11, after V lost 6 bases and J lost 10 bases. CDR1 and CDR2 (germline): MNHNS, SASEGT. Written as DNA, the CDR3 is TGTGCCAGCAGCCAACAGGGGCTCGTCGGAGCTTTCTTT. The encoded protein is CASSQQGLVGAFF.

This clone has only a few counts. The chain has TRBV7-2 and TRBJ1-1; D uncertain. CDR3 length: 12 residues. The germline CDR1 and CDR2 sequences are SGHTA and FQGNSA. Trimming removed 3 bases at V and 11 bases at J, with 13 bases between. CDR3 sequence reads: CASSFLGSWAFF. For the CDR3, the DNA is TGTGCCAGCAGCTTCCTGGGCTCCTGGGCTTTCTTT.

The chain couples TRBV6-1 to TRBJ2-7; perhaps TRBD1 as D (6 bases). The V gene's germline CDR1 is MNHNS and CDR2 SASEGT. The CDR3 totals 15 residues. The V gene lost 0 bases and the J gene lost 3 bases, with 12 bases spanning the gap. DNA of the CDR3: TGTGCCAGCAGTGAAGCAGGGACACTTAGCTACGAGCAGTACTTC. It encodes CASSEAGTLSYEQYF.

The chain employs TRBV5-5 and TRBJ2-3; 7 nucleotides align to TRBD1. V gave up 0 bases and J gave up 6 bases; unmatched junction bases: 10. Germline V gene data show CDR1 as SGHKS and CDR2 as YYEKEE (reference sequence). The CDR3 covers 16 residues. The CDR3 coding sequence is TGTGCCAGCAGCTTGGGACAGGGAAGTGGTTTGGATACGCAGTATTTT. Its translation: CASSLGQGSGLDTQYF.

This clone was seen more than once but under ten times. The same CDR3 can be traced to other DNA sequences in this sample. J is TRBJ1-2 and V is TRBV7-9; 8 bases match TRBD1. This CDR3 region has 13 residues. Germline-derived CDR1 and CDR2 are SEHNR and FQNEAQ (reference sequence). V lost 1 base and J lost 8; bases outside the gene matches: 3. The CDR3 region has the DNA TGTGCCAGCAGCTTAGGACAGGGGTACGGCTACACCTTC. Protein sequence: CASSLGQGYGYTF.

The J gene is TRBJ1-1, the V gene TRBV19, with D possibly matching TRBD1 (5 bases). The CDR3 has 14 residues. V lost 1 base and J 4 bases, leaving 10 bases between the germline ends. Germline CDR1 and CDR2: LNHDA and SQIVND (reference sequence). CDR3 bases: TGTGCCAGTAGTATAGCCTTCGGGGGCACTGAAGCTTTCTTT. As protein: CASSIAFGGTEAFF.

The chain couples TRBV2 to TRBJ2-6; D possibly corresponds to TRBD1 (5 bases). The CDR3 has 15 residues. In germline, CDR1 is SNHLY, CDR2 FYNNEI. Deletions cut 7 bases from V and 0 bases from J, with 10 bases between. The DNA for the CDR3 is TGTGCCAGCATTAGCAGGGTCTCTGGGGCCAACGTCCTGACTTTC. Its protein is CASISRVSGANVLTF. Full variable domain (rest looked up from reference TRBV2 and TRBJ2-6): EPEVTQTPSHQVTQMGQEVILRCVPISNHLYFYWYRQILGQKVEFLVSFYNNEISEKSEIFDDQFSVERPDGSNFTLKIRSTKLEDSAMYFCASISRVSGANVLTFGAGSRLTVL.

This sequence joins TRBV5-6 and TRBJ2-5; D is possibly TRBD2 (6 bases). V lost 4 bases and J lost 4, with 20 bases in between. Germline V gene sequence: CDR1 SGHDT, CDR2 YYEEEE. The CDR3 extends over 16 amino acids. The CDR3 here is CASSINDRGGRETQYF. The CDR3 DNA reads TGTGCCAGCAGCATAAACGACCGGGGAGGACGAGAGACCCAGTACTTC.

V and J are TRBV2 and TRBJ1-6; TRBD1 matches at 7 bases. In germline, CDR1 is SNHLY, CDR2 FYNNEI. J gave up 6 bases and V 6 bases, and 5 bases lay outside the gene matches. This CDR3 region has 14 residues. The CDR3 loop is CASRGTVINSPLHF. DNA for the CDR3: TGTGCCAGCAGGGGGACAGTTATTAATTCACCCCTCCACTTT.

There are a few counts of this clone. The rearrangement links TRBV18 to TRBJ1-6, with a tentative D call TRBD1 (5 bases). Trimming removed 6 bases from V and 11 bases from J, with 11 bases in between. The CDR3 has 12 residues. The germline CDR1 and CDR2 sequences are KGHSH and LQKENI. The CDR3 nucleotides are TGTGCCAGCTCCGAGCGGGGGGCACCCCTCCACTTT. Amino acid sequence: CASSERGAPLHF.

In this sample, this clone turned up a few times. J is TRBJ2-1 and V is TRBV9; 10 nucleotides line up with TRBD1. J was trimmed by 5 bases and V by 4 bases; bases with no gene match: 9. The CDR3 is 16 amino acids. Germline V CDR1 and CDR2: SGDLS, YYNGEE. CDR3 sequence: CASSPRDRGVHNEQFF. The CDR3 region has the DNA TGTGCCAGCAGCCCTCGGGACAGGGGCGTCCACAATGAGCAGTTCTTC.

Turning to this clone: Relative to the germline gene, one junction end is altered; a read error may explain this. The chain joins TRBV7-7 to TRBJ1-1, with TRBD1 matching over 7 bases. Germline V lookup: CDR1 SSHAT, CDR2 FNYEAQ (reference sequence). This CDR3 is 15 amino acids long. The CDR3 region is CASSPQDRWDTEAFF. The CDR3 nucleotides read TGTGCTAGCAGCCCACAGGACAGGTGGGACACTGAAGCTTTCTTT.

This clone occurred a few times. The rearrangement uses TRBV30 and TRBJ1-4; tentatively, D is TRBD1 (6 bases). Germline CDR1 and CDR2: GTSNPN and SVGIG (reference sequence). This CDR3 comprises 14 residues. The V gene lost 1 base and the J gene lost 8 bases, with 14 bases spanning the gap. CDR3 in DNA: TGTGCCTGGAGTGGCCGCGGGGGGGGCGAAAAACTGTTTTTT. It yields the protein CAWSGRGGGEKLFF.

This clone was found once. CDR3 sequence reads: CASSLFGGAQNTIYF. The CDR3 DNA reads as TGTGCCAGCAGCTTATTCGGGGGGGCGCAGAACACCATATATTTT. The rearrangement links TRBV7-2 to TRBJ1-3; D is possibly TRBD1 (6 bases). The ends were cut back, 2 bases at V and 7 bases at J, with 15 bases in the middle. This CDR3 has 15 residues. CDR1 and CDR2 (germline): SGHTA, FQGNSA.

The chain is built from TRBV7-9 and TRBJ2-5; D is unresolved. From germline, CDR1 is SEHNR and CDR2 FQNEAQ (reference sequence). Trimming pared 3 bases from V and 5 bases from J, leaving 7 bases between. The CDR3 length is 12 residues. This chain's CDR3 is CASSFGSETQYF. CDR3 DNA: TGTGCCAGCAGCTTTGGCTCGGAGACCCAGTACTTC.

This chain links TRBV11-2 with TRBJ2-7; TRBD1 agrees at 10 bases. The CDR3 is made up of 15 amino acids. Germline CDR1 reads SGHAT; CDR2 reads FQNNGV. The junction had 2 bases not matched to a gene; V was cut back by 1 base and J by 2 bases. The CDR3 nucleotides read TGTGCCAGCAGCTTAGTAGGGACAGGGGCCTACGAGCAGTACTTC. It specifies CASSLVGTGAYEQYF.

This clone was counted a single time. CDR3 residues: CASSFGVDGYTF. The CDR3 DNA sequence: TGCGCCAGCAGTTTCGGGGTGGATGGCTACACCTTC. V gene TRBV5-1 combines with J gene TRBJ1-2; D uncertain. Germline values: CDR1 SGHRS, CDR2 YFSETQ. The CDR3 consists of 12 residues. Trimming stripped 5 bases from V and 6 bases from J, with 11 bases between.

This clone was observed a handful of times. The chain has TRBV11-1 and TRBJ2-7; TRBD1 matches at 8 bases. The trim removed 5 bases at V and 2 bases at J, leaving 5 bases unmatched. There are 14 residues in the CDR3. Germline assignment: CDR1 SGHAT and CDR2 FQDESV (reference sequence). CDR3 nucleotides: TGTGCCAGCAGCGCAGGGGGCTTCCCCTACGAGCAGTACTTC. Translating gives CASSAGGFPYEQYF.